Presented here are 9 T cell receptor beta chains from one specimen sequenced in a study of early T cells in non-severe SARS-CoV-2 infection. Each CDR3 protein gets one entry after TCRdb re-called the 5' RACE reads with MiXCR. The table shows some 80,000 distinct CDR3 sequences, with 12% occurring only once. The source material was whole blood, sampled at baseline. Every receptor here comes from an adult who was a healthcare worker with PCR-confirmed SARS-CoV-2 infection or an uninfected control (not recorded which). The donor label of this sample is uncertain.

The V call is TRBV5-1, the J call TRBJ2-3; possibly TRBD2 for D (6 bases). The CDR3 spans 15 residues. V was shortened by 4 bases and J by 7 bases, with 19 bases between the two germline ends. CDR1 and CDR2 from the germline V gene are SGHRS and YFSETQ. CDR3 sequence reads: CASSIVERVRNTQYF. CDR3 DNA: TGCGCCAGCAGCATCGTGGAGCGGGTGCGGAATACGCAGTATTTT. The variable domain in full, completed from reference TRBV5-1 and TRBJ2-3, reads KAGVTQTPRYLIKTRGQQVTLSCSPISGHRSVSWYQQTPGQGLQFLFEYFSETQRNKGNFPGRFSGRQFSNSRSEMNVSTLELGDSALYLCASSIVERVRNTQYFGPGTRLTVL.

This clonotype showed up just a few times. The gene calls are TRBV20-1 and TRBJ2-4, with TRBD1 as a possible D gene (5 bases). Trimming took 0 bases from V and 1 from J, leaving 16 bases between them. This CDR3 spans 17 amino acids. The germline gives CDR1 DFQATT, CDR2 SNEGSKA (reference sequence). The CDR3 sequence is CSARDFPSRQAKNIQYF. In nucleotides, the CDR3 is TGCAGTGCTAGAGATTTCCCCTCCCGACAGGCCAAAAACATTCAGTACTTC.

This clonotype was picked up many times. The chain carries TRBV27 and TRBJ1-2, with D perhaps TRBD1 (6 bases). The CDR3 runs 13 residues. Germline loops: CDR1 MNHEY, CDR2 SMNVEV (reference sequence). V lost 8 bases to trimming and J lost 4 bases, with 14 bases between them. The CDR3 coding sequence is TGTGCCAGCGAGCGGGGGGGCGGCTATGGCTACACCTTC. Translated, it gives CASERGGGYGYTF.

The chain couples TRBV11-2 to TRBJ2-7, with D perhaps TRBD2 (5 bases). The germline V gene encodes CDR1 SGHAT and CDR2 FQNNGV. The CDR3 spans 14 residues. V gave up 3 bases and J gave up 5 bases, with 14 bases separating them. The CDR3 DNA sequence: TGTGCCAGCAGCTTCCTTAGCCGGGGAAACGAGCAGTACTTC. This codes for CASSFLSRGNEQYF.

A few counts support this clonotype. The rearrangement uses TRBV20-1 and TRBJ2-1; D possibly corresponds to TRBD2 (5 bases). Trimming removed 0 bases from V and 0 bases from J, with 12 bases in between. The CDR3 spans 16 residues. Germline V lookup: CDR1 DFQATT, CDR2 SNEGSKA (reference sequence). In DNA form, the CDR3 reads TGCAGTGCTAGAGATCCCGGGAAGGGCTCCTACAATGAGCAGTTCTTC. Encoded protein: CSARDPGKGSYNEQFF.

This chain connects TRBV12-3 or TRBV12-4 to TRBJ1-2; a possible D gene is TRBD1 (5 bases). V was trimmed by 7 bases and J by 8 bases, leaving 17 bases between them. The CDR3 extends over 13 amino acids. CDR3 bases: TGTGCCAGCACTCCTCAGGGCTTGAAGGGCTACACCTTC. Translated: CASTPQGLKGYTF.

This clonotype was found a few times. V usage is TRBV13 and J usage is TRBJ1-2, with D unclear. V was trimmed by 5 bases and J by 4 bases, leaving 23 bases between them. The CDR3 runs 17 residues. Germline V CDR1 and CDR2: PRHDT, FYEKMQ (reference sequence). The DNA of the CDR3 is TGTGCCAGCAGCCGGACTCGGCAACTCGACAACCTCTATGGCTACACCTTC. Translation: CASSRTRQLDNLYGYTF.

This clonotype appeared a few times. This rearrangement joins TRBV29-1 to TRBJ2-5, with 8 positions matching TRBD2. Germline loops: CDR1 SQVTM, CDR2 ANQGSEA. The junction had 9 bases not matched to a gene; V was cut back by 5 bases and J by 1 base. The CDR3 contains 15 residues. The CDR3 DNA follows: TGCAGCGTTTCAGGAAAAGGACTAGCCCAAGAGACCCAGTACTTC. This encodes CSVSGKGLAQETQYF. The whole variable domain, filled in from reference TRBV29-1 and TRBJ2-5, reads SAVISQKPSRDICQRGTSLTIQCQVDSQVTMMFWYRQQPGQSLTLIATANQGSEATYESGFVIDKFPISRPNLTFSTLTVSNMSPEDSSIYLCSVSGKGLAQETQYFGPGTRLLVL.

This clonotype was seen a handful of times. The chain links TRBV4-1 to TRBJ2-7; D is uncertain. The CDR3 spans 15 residues. Germline V gives CDR1 MGHRA, CDR2 YSYEKL. The V and J ends lost 4 bases and 1 base respectively, with 14 bases between them. In DNA form, the CDR3 reads TGCGCCAGCAGCCCGAGAACAGTCATTTCCTACGAGCAGTACTTC. Amino acid sequence: CASSPRTVISYEQYF.